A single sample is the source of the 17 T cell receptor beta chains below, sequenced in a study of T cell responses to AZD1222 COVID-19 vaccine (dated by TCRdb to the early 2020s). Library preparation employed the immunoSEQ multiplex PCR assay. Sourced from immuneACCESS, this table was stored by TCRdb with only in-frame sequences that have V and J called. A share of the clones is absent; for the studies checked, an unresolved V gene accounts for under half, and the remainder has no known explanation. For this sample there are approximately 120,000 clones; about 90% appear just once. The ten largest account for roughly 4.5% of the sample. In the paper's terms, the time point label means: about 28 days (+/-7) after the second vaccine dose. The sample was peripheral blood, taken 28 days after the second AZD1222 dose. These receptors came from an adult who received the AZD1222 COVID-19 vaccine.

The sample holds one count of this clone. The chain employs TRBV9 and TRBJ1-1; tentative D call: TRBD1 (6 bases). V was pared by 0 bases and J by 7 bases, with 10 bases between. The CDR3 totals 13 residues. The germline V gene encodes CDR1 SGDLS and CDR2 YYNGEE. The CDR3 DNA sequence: TGTGCCAGCAGCGTAGCCCTCAGGGGTGAAGCTTTCTTT. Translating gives CASSVALRGEAFF.

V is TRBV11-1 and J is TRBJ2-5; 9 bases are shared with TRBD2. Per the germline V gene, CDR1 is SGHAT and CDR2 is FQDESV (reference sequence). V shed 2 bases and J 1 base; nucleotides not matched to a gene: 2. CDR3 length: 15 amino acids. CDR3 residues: CASSLTSGLQETQYF. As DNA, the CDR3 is TGTGCCAGCAGCTTAACTAGCGGGCTCCAAGAGACCCAGTACTTC.

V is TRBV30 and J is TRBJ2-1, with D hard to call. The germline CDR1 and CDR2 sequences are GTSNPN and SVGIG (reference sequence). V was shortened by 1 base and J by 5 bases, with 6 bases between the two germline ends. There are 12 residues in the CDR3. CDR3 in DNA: TGTGCCTGGAGTGGACGGAACAATGAGCAGTTCTTC. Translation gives CAWSGRNNEQFF.

The CDR3 nucleotides read TGTGCCTCCGACCCCTTAAATGGCTACACCTTC. It specifies CASDPLNGYTF. The chain couples TRBV30 to TRBJ1-2; no clear D. Germline V gives CDR1 GTSNPN, CDR2 SVGIG (reference sequence). V lost 7 bases and J lost 6, with 12 bases in between. The CDR3 length is 11 residues. Together with reference TRBV30 and TRBJ1-2, the CDR3 gives the full variable domain: SQTIHQWPATLVQPVGSPLSLECTVEGTSNPNLYWYRQAAGRGLQLLFYSVGIGQISSEVPQNLSASRPQDRQFILSSKKLLLSDSGFYLCASDPLNGYTFGSGTRLTVV.

Here the CDR3 reads CASSVEPGGGYEQYF. The CDR3 DNA sequence: TGTGCCAGCAGCGTAGAACCGGGAGGAGGGTACGAGCAGTACTTC. The chain is built from TRBV9 and TRBJ2-7, with 7 nucleotides matching TRBD2. Unmatched junction bases numbered 7, after V lost 0 bases and J lost 4 bases. Germline values: CDR1 SGDLS, CDR2 YYNGEE. This CDR3 contains 15 residues.

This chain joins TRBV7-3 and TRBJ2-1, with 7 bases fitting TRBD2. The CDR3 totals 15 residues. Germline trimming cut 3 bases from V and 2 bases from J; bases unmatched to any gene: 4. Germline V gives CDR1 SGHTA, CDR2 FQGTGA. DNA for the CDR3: TGTGCCAGCAGCTTTTCGGCGGGGGCCTACAATGAGCAGTTCTTC. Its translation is CASSFSAGAYNEQFF.

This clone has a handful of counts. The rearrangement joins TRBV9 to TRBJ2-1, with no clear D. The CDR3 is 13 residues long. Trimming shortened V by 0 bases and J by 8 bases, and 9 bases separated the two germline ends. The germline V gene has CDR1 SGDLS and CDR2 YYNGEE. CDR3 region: CASSVDVPDEQFF. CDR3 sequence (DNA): TGTGCCAGCAGCGTAGATGTTCCGGATGAGCAGTTCTTC.

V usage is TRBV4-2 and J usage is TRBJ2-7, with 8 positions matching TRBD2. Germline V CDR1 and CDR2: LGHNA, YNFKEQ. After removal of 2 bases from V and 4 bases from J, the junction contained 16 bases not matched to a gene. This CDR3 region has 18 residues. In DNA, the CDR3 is TGTGCCAGCAGCCAACAGATAAACGGGGGGGACCTCGGTTACGAGCAGTACTTC. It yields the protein CASSQQINGGDLGYEQYF.

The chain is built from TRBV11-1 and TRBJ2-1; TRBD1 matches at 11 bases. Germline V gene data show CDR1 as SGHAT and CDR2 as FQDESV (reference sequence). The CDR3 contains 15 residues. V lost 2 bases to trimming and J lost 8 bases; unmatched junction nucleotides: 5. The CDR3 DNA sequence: TGTGCCAGCAGCTTAAGGACAGGGGGCAGGGATGAGCAGTTCTTC. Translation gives CASSLRTGGRDEQFF.

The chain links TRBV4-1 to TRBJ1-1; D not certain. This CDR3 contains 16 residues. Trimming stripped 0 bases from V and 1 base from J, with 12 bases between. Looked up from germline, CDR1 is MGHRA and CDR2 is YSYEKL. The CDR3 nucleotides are TGCGCCAGCAGCCAAGACGTTTCGTGGGCGAACACTGAAGCTTTCTTT. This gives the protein CASSQDVSWANTEAFF.

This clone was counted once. This CDR3 is CASSLAPGLTGELFF. Written as DNA, the CDR3 is TGTGCCAGCAGCTTGGCCCCGGGCCTTACCGGGGAGCTGTTTTTT. J is TRBJ2-2 and V is TRBV5-4, with D unclear. Deletions cut 0 bases from V and 5 bases from J, with 11 bases between. The germline CDR1 and CDR2 sequences are SGHNT and YYREEE (reference sequence). The CDR3 spans 15 residues.

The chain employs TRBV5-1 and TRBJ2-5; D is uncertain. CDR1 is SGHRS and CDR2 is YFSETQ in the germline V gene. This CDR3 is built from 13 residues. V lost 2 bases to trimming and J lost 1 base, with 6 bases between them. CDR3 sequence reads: CASSFNLQETQYF. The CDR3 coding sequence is TGCGCCAGCAGCTTCAACCTCCAAGAGACCCAGTACTTC.

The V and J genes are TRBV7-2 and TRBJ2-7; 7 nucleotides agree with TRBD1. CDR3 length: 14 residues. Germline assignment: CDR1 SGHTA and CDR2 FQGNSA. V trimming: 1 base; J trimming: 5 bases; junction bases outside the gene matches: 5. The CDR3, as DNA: TGTGCCAGCAGCTTAGGACAGGGCCTGGACGAGCAGTACTTC. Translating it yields CASSLGQGLDEQYF.

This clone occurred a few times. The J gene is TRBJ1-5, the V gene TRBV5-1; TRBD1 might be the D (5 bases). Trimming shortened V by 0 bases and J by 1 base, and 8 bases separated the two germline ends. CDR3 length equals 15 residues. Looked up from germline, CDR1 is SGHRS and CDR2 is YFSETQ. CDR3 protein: CASSLGGTSNQPQHF. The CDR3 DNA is TGCGCCAGCAGCTTGGGTGGGACCAGCAATCAGCCCCAGCATTTT.

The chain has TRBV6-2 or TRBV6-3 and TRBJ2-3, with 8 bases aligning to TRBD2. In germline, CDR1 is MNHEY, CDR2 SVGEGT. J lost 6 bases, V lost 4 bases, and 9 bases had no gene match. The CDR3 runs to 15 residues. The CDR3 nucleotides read TGTGCCAGCAGTTTTATCGGGAGGGCCGGTGATACGCAGTATTTT. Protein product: CASSFIGRAGDTQYF.

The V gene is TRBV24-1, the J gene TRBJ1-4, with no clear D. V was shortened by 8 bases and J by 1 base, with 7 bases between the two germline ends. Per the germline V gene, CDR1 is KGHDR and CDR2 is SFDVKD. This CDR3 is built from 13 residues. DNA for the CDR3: TGTGCCACCAACTCTGGAACTAATGAAAAACTGTTTTTT. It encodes CATNSGTNEKLFF.

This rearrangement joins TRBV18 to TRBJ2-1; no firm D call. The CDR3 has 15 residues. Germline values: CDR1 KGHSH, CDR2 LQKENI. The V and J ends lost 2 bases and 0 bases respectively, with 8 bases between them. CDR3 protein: CASSPDLSSYNEQFF. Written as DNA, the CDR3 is TGTGCCAGCTCACCAGATCTTAGCTCCTACAATGAGCAGTTCTTC.